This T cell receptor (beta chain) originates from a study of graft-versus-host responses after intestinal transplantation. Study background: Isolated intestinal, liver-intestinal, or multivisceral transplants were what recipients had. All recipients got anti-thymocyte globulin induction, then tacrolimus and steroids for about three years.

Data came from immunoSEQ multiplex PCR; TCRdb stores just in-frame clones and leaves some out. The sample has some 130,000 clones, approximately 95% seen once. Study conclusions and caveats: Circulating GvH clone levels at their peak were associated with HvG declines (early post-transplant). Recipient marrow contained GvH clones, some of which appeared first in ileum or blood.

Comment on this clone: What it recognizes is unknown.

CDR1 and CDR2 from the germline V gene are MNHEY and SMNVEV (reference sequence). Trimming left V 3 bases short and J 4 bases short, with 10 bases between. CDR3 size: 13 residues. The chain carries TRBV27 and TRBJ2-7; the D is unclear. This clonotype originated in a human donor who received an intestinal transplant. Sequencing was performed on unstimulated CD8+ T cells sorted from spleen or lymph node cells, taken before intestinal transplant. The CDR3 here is CASSFSLGYEQYF. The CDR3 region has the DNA TGTGCCAGCAGTTTCAGCCTAGGATACGAGCAGTACTTC.